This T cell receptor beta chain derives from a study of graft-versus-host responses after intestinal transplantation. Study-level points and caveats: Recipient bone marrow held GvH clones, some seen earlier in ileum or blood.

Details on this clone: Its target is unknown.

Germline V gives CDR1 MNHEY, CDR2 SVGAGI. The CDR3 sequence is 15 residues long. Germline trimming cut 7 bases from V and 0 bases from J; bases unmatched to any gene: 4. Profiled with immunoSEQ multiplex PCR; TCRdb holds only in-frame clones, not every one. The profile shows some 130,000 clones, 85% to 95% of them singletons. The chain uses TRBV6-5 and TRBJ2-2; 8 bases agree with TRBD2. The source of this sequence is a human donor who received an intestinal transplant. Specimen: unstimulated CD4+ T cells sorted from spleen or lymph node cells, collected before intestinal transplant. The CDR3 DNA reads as TGTGCCAGCACCGCGGGAGGACCGAACACCGGGGAGCTGTTTTTT. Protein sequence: CASTAGGPNTGELFF.